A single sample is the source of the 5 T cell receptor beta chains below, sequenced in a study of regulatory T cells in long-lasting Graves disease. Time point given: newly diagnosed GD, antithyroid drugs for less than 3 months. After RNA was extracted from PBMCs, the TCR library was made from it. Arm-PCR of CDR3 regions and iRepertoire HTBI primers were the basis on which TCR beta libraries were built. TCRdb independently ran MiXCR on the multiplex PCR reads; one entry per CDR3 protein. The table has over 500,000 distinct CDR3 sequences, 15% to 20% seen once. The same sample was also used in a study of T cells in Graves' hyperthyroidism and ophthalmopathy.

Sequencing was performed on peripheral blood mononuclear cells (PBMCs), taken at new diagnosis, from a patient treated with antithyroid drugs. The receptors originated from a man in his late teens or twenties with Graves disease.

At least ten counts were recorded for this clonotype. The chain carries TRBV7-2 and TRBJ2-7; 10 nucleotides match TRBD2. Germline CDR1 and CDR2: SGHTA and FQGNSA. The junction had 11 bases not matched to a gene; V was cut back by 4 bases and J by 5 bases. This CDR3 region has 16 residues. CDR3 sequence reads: CASSSWTSGPGNEQYF. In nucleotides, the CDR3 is TGTGCCAGCAGCTCTTGGACTAGCGGCCCCGGAAACGAGCAGTACTTC. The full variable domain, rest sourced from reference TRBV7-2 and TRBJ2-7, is GAGVSQSPSNKVTEKGKDVELRCDPISGHTALYWYRQSLGQGLEFLIYFQGNSAPDKSGLPSDRFSAERTGGSVSTLTIQRTQQEDSAVYLCASSSWTSGPGNEQYFGPGTRLTVT.

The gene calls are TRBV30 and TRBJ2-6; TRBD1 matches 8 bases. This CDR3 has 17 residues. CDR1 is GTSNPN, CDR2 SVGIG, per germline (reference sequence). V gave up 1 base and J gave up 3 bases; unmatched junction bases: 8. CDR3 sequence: CAWSALQGAGGANVLTF. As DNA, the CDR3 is TGTGCCTGGAGTGCCCTTCAGGGGGCGGGTGGGGCCAACGTCCTGACTTTC.

CDR3 sequence (DNA): TGCAGTGCTAGTTCTGGTGACACCTACGAGCAGTACTTC. Its translation is CSASSGDTYEQYF. V and J are TRBV20-1 and TRBJ2-7, with unresolved D. The germline CDR1 and CDR2 sequences are DFQATT and SNEGSKA (reference sequence). V lost 3 bases to trimming and J lost 2 bases, with 11 bases between them. The CDR3 contains 13 residues.

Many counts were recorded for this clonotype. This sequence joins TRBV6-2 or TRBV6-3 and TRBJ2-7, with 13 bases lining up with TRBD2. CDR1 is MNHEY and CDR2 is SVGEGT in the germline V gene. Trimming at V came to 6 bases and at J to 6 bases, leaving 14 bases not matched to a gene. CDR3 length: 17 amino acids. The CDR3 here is CASSALAGGVVVGEQYF. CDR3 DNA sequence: TGTGCCAGCAGCGCACTAGCGGGAGGGGTCGTGGTAGGCGAGCAGTACTTC.

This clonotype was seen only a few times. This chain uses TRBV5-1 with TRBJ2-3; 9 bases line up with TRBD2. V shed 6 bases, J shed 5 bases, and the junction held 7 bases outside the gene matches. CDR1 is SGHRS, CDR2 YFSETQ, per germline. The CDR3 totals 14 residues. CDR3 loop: CASKGGRAGDTQYF. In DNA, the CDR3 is TGCGCCAGCAAGGGCGGGAGGGCCGGAGATACGCAGTATTTT.